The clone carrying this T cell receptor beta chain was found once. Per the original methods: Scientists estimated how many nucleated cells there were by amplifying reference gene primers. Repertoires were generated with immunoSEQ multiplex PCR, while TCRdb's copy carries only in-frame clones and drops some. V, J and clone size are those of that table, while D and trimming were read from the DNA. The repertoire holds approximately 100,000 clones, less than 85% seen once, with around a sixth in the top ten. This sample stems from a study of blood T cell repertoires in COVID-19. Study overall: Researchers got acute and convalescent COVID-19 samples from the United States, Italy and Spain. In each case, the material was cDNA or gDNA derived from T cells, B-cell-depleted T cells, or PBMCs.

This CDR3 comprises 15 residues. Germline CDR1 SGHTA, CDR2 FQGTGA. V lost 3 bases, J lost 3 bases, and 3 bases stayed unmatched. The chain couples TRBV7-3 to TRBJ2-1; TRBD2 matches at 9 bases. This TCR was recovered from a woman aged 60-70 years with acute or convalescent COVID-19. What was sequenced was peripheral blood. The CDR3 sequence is CASSLERGVYNEQFF. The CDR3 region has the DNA TGTGCCAGCAGCTTGGAGCGGGGGGTCTACAATGAGCAGTTCTTC.